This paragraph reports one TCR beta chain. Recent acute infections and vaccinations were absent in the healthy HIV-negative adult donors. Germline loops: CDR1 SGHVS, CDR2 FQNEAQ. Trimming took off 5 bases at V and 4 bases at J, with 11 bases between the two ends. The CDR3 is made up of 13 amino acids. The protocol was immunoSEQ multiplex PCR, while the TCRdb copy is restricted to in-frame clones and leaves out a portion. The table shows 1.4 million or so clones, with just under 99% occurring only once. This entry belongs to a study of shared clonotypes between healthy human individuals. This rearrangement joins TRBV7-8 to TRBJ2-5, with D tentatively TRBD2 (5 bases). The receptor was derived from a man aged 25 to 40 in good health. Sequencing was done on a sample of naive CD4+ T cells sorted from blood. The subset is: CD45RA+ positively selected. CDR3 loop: CASSPRTVETQYF. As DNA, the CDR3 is TGTGCCAGCAGCCCCAGGACTGTAGAGACCCAGTACTTC.